The rows below give T cell receptor beta chains drawn from one sample of a study of beta chain features in type 1 diabetes. Only in-frame clones appear in the TCRdb table, and some are missing; sequencing was by immunoSEQ multiplex PCR. The repertoire holds hundreds of thousands of clones, with over 12% as singletons. Sequencing was performed on naive CD4+ T cells from blood. The origin of the receptors is a man aged 18 to 30 with type 1 diabetes. Both conserved end residues are part of each CDR3. D genes are given only for firm matches. Rows give clone size only sometimes, using once, few, many, or a class for an expanded clone.

v_call: TRBV5-4; j_call: TRBJ1-2; clone_size: -; d_call: TRBD1; cdr3_nt: TGTGCCAGCAATGGACAGGGGGCTGTGTATGGCTACACCTTC; cdr3_aa: CASNGQGAVYGYTF
v_call: TRBV7-6; j_call: TRBJ2-1; clone_size: -; d_call: TRBD2; cdr3_nt: TGTGCCAGCAGCTTATGGGCTAGCGGGAGTAGCGATTACAATGAGCAGTTCTTC; cdr3_aa: CASSLWASGSSDYNEQFF
v_call: TRBV16; j_call: TRBJ2-1; clone_size: few; d_call: -; cdr3_nt: TGTGCCAGCAGCCAATCCACAGTGGGCACGGAGCAGTTCTTC; cdr3_aa: CASSQSTVGTEQFF
v_call: TRBV9; j_call: TRBJ2-7; clone_size: few; d_call: TRBD2; cdr3_nt: TGTGCCAGCAGCGTAGCCGGGGGGTTCTCCTACGAGCAGTACTTC; cdr3_aa: CASSVAGGFSYEQYF
v_call: TRBV7-9; j_call: TRBJ1-3; clone_size: -; d_call: TRBD1; cdr3_nt: TGTGCCAGCAGCTCCTGGACAGGTCGGCTGGACACCATATATTTT; cdr3_aa: CASSSWTGRLDTIYF
v_call: TRBV5-4; j_call: TRBJ2-1; clone_size: few; d_call: -; cdr3_nt: TGTGCCAGCAGCCCCGGACATTTTGGCTGGTTCTTC; cdr3_aa: CASSPGHFGWFF
v_call: TRBV29-1; j_call: TRBJ1-1; clone_size: few; d_call: -; cdr3_nt: TGCAGCGTTGAAGTAAGAGGCCCAAACACTGAAGCTTTCTTT; cdr3_aa: CSVEVRGPNTEAFF
v_call: TRBV9; j_call: TRBJ1-4; clone_size: -; d_call: -; cdr3_nt: TGTGCCAGCAGCGTAGAGGCGGGGTGGGAGGAAAAACTGTTTTTT; cdr3_aa: CASSVEAGWEEKLFF
v_call: TRBV15; j_call: TRBJ1-2; clone_size: -; d_call: -; cdr3_nt: TGTGCCACCAGCAGAGCAGTGGGGCACGGAGGCTACACCTTC; cdr3_aa: CATSRAVGHGGYTF
v_call: TRBV4-2; j_call: TRBJ2-5; clone_size: -; d_call: TRBD2; cdr3_nt: TGTGCCAGCAGCCACGGACTAGCGGCTTGGGGAGAGACCCAGTACTTC; cdr3_aa: CASSHGLAAWGETQYF
v_call: TRBV12-5; j_call: TRBJ2-5; clone_size: -; d_call: -; cdr3_nt: TGTGCTAGTGGCCAAGGGGGGGCCTTTGAGACCCAGTACTTC; cdr3_aa: CASGQGGAFETQYF
v_call: TRBV7-2; j_call: TRBJ1-2; clone_size: -; d_call: -; cdr3_nt: TGTGCCAGCAGCTTAGTGCAGGCCCACTATGGCTACACCTTC; cdr3_aa: CASSLVQAHYGYTF
v_call: TRBV6-6; j_call: TRBJ1-2; clone_size: -; d_call: -; cdr3_nt: TGTGCCAGCAGTTACTCGACGGCCGGGTCCCACTATGGCTACACCTTC; cdr3_aa: CASSYSTAGSHYGYTF
v_call: TRBV30; j_call: TRBJ1-2; clone_size: -; d_call: -; cdr3_nt: TGTGCCTGGAGTCCGGGACTCCAGGGGGGCTACACCTTC; cdr3_aa: CAWSPGLQGGYTF
v_call: TRBV15; j_call: TRBJ2-7; clone_size: -; d_call: -; cdr3_nt: TGTGCCACCAGCAGAGACCTCAACGGGTACGAGCAGTACTTC; cdr3_aa: CATSRDLNGYEQYF
v_call: TRBV7-9; j_call: TRBJ2-7; clone_size: few; d_call: TRBD1; cdr3_nt: TGTGCCAGCAGCTTGGGACAGAACTCTATCTACGAGCAGTACTTC; cdr3_aa: CASSLGQNSIYEQYF
v_call: TRBV11-1; j_call: TRBJ2-1; clone_size: few; d_call: TRBD2; cdr3_nt: TGTGCCAGCAGCTTAGAGTCTCGCGGGGGCTCCTACAATGAGCAGTTCTTC; cdr3_aa: CASSLESRGGSYNEQFF
v_call: TRBV5-1; j_call: TRBJ2-7; clone_size: few; d_call: TRBD2; cdr3_nt: TGCGCCAGCAGCAAAAGCGGGAGTTCCTCCTACGAGCAGTACTTC; cdr3_aa: CASSKSGSSSYEQYF
v_call: TRBV9; j_call: TRBJ2-1; clone_size: few; d_call: TRBD1; cdr3_nt: TGTGCCAGCAGCGTAGTTGGATGGACAGGGGGAAATGAGCAGTTCTTC; cdr3_aa: CASSVVGWTGGNEQFF
v_call: TRBV5-1; j_call: TRBJ2-7; clone_size: few; d_call: -; cdr3_nt: TGCGCCAGCAGCATGGACAGCTCCTACGAGCAGTACTTC; cdr3_aa: CASSMDSSYEQYF
v_call: TRBV18; j_call: TRBJ2-7; clone_size: -; d_call: TRBD2; cdr3_nt: TGTGCCAGCTCACCAGGACTAGCGGGGGCTTACGAGCAGTACTTC; cdr3_aa: CASSPGLAGAYEQYF
v_call: TRBV2; j_call: TRBJ2-1; clone_size: -; d_call: TRBD2; cdr3_nt: TGTGCCAGCAGTGCAGTAGTTATAGCGGGAAATGAGCAGTTCTTC; cdr3_aa: CASSAVVIAGNEQFF
v_call: TRBV4-1; j_call: TRBJ2-6; clone_size: -; d_call: -; cdr3_nt: TGCGCCAGCAGCCAAGATCGTACAGGGTATACCGGGGCCAACGTCCTGACTTTC; cdr3_aa: CASSQDRTGYTGANVLTF
v_call: TRBV9; j_call: TRBJ2-4; clone_size: -; d_call: -; cdr3_nt: TGTGCCAGCAGCGTAGGGGAACAGACGACACTAGCCAAAAACATTCAGTACTTC; cdr3_aa: CASSVGEQTTLAKNIQYF
v_call: TRBV9; j_call: TRBJ2-1; clone_size: -; d_call: TRBD1; cdr3_nt: TGTGCCAGCAGCGTATTAGGACAGGAGTACAATGAGCAGTTCTTC; cdr3_aa: CASSVLGQEYNEQFF
v_call: TRBV18; j_call: TRBJ2-7; clone_size: few; d_call: TRBD2; cdr3_nt: TGTGCCAGCTCACCACCTGGTAGCGGGAGTGAATACGAGCAGTACTTC; cdr3_aa: CASSPPGSGSEYEQYF
v_call: TRBV19; j_call: TRBJ2-3; clone_size: few; d_call: -; cdr3_nt: TGTGCCAGTAGTATTGAGAGGTCAACAGATACGCAGTATTTT; cdr3_aa: CASSIERSTDTQYF
v_call: TRBV15; j_call: TRBJ2-7; clone_size: -; d_call: -; cdr3_nt: TGTGCCACCAGCAGAGATTGGAAATGGTACGAGCAGTACTTC; cdr3_aa: CATSRDWKWYEQYF
v_call: TRBV28; j_call: TRBJ2-7; clone_size: few; d_call: -; cdr3_nt: TGTGCCAGCAGTTTACCAACCGGGCCGTTCTCCTACGAGCAGTACTTC; cdr3_aa: CASSLPTGPFSYEQYF
v_call: TRBV14; j_call: TRBJ2-7; clone_size: few; d_call: -; cdr3_nt: TGTGCCAGCAGCCAAGCAGGCCCAAGAGTGGGGCAGTACTTC; cdr3_aa: CASSQAGPRVGQYF
v_call: TRBV29-1; j_call: TRBJ1-2; clone_size: few; d_call: TRBD1; cdr3_nt: TGCAGCGTTCTCCCCCCAGCAGGACAGGGAGGTGGCTACACCTTC; cdr3_aa: CSVLPPAGQGGGYTF
v_call: TRBV6-5; j_call: TRBJ1-4; clone_size: few; d_call: TRBD1; cdr3_nt: TGTGCCAGCAGGCAGGGGGGAAATGAAAAACTGTTTTTT; cdr3_aa: CASRQGGNEKLFF
v_call: TRBV9; j_call: TRBJ2-5; clone_size: few; d_call: -; cdr3_nt: TGTGCCAGCAGCGTAGCATCACAAGAGACCCAGTACTTC; cdr3_aa: CASSVASQETQYF
v_call: TRBV9; j_call: TRBJ2-6; clone_size: few; d_call: -; cdr3_nt: TGTGCCAGCAGCGTAGGGACAAGGGGCTTTGTTGGGGCCAACGTCCTGACTTTC; cdr3_aa: CASSVGTRGFVGANVLTF
v_call: TRBV27; j_call: TRBJ2-3; clone_size: few; d_call: -; cdr3_nt: TGTGCCAGCAGTTTATCGCTCGGCACAGATACGCAGTATTTT; cdr3_aa: CASSLSLGTDTQYF
v_call: TRBV7-9; j_call: TRBJ1-1; clone_size: few; d_call: TRBD1; cdr3_nt: TGTGCCAGCAGCCCAAGACAGGGGGAGAACACTGAAGCTTTCTTT; cdr3_aa: CASSPRQGENTEAFF
v_call: TRBV18; j_call: TRBJ2-7; clone_size: -; d_call: -; cdr3_nt: TGTGCCAGCTCACCCCTTCCGGGACGAGACCCCTACGAGCAGTACTTC; cdr3_aa: CASSPLPGRDPYEQYF
v_call: TRBV9; j_call: TRBJ2-5; clone_size: few; d_call: -; cdr3_nt: TGTGCCACCTCGCCGGGACCACGAGAGACCCAGTACTTC; cdr3_aa: CATSPGPRETQYF